What follows are 24 T cell receptor beta chains derived from one specimen sequenced in a study of T cell responses to AZD1222 COVID-19 vaccine. Clones were read by immunoSEQ multiplex PCR, and TCRdb kept only the in-frame ones, dropping some. This table has 150,000 or so clones, roughly 94% appearing once. Specimen: peripheral blood, collected on day 0 of AZD1222 vaccination. These receptors were obtained from an adult in good health.

V and J are TRBV20-1 and TRBJ1-5; the D gene is possibly TRBD1 (6 bases). This CDR3 contains 18 residues. The germline V gene encodes CDR1 DFQATT and CDR2 SNEGSKA (reference sequence). Trimming left V 3 bases short and J 3 bases short, with 24 bases between. As DNA, the CDR3 is TGCAGTGCTAGTTTCGCGGGGGGCGGCTGGAAGTACAATCAGCCCCAGCATTTT. This encodes CSASFAGGGWKYNQPQHF.

The CDR3 reads CASSVDVGSTDTQYF. In nucleotides, the CDR3 is TGTGCCAGCAGCGTAGATGTCGGGAGCACAGATACGCAGTATTTT. J is TRBJ2-3 and V is TRBV9; D ambiguous. Looked up from germline, CDR1 is SGDLS and CDR2 is YYNGEE. The CDR3 extends over 15 amino acids. Between the trimmed V and J ends, which lost 0 bases and 0 bases, there was a span of 8 bases.

The rearrangement uses TRBV5-5 and TRBJ1-3; the D is unclear. CDR3 size: 13 residues. Germline lookup yields CDR1 SGHKS and CDR2 YYEKEE (reference sequence). V dropped 1 base and J dropped 4 bases, with 6 bases sitting between them. Here the CDR3 DNA reads TGTGCCAGCAGCTTGTTTGCGGGAAACACCATATATTTT. Its protein is CASSLFAGNTIYF.

The chain employs TRBV18 and TRBJ1-1; D may be TRBD1 (5 bases). Trimming removed 0 bases at V and 1 base at J, with 12 bases between. The CDR3 runs to 16 residues. Germline V gives CDR1 KGHSH, CDR2 LQKENI. The CDR3 here is CASSPPNRQSNTEAFF. The DNA of the CDR3 is TGTGCCAGCTCACCACCAAACAGGCAGTCGAACACTGAAGCTTTCTTT.

The chain is built from TRBV14 and TRBJ1-6; 8 bases align to TRBD1. The CDR3 is 18 residues long. The V gene end was trimmed by 0 bases and the J gene end by 3 bases; junction bases not matched to a gene: 7. Germline CDR1 reads SGHDN; CDR2 reads FVKESK. The CDR3 region has the DNA TGTGCCAGCAGCCAAGACCCGACAGGGGCGAGCTATAATTCACCCCTCCACTTT. Amino acid sequence: CASSQDPTGASYNSPLHF.

CDR3 amino acids: CAISVGGANTQYF. CDR3 nucleotide sequence: TGTGCCATCTCCGTTGGGGGGGCGAATACGCAGTATTTT. The rearrangement links TRBV10-3 to TRBJ2-3; D might be TRBD2 (7 bases). From germline, CDR1 is ENHRY and CDR2 SYGVKD. Between the trimmed V and J ends, which lost 8 bases and 7 bases, there was a span of 16 bases. The CDR3 loop spans 13 amino acids.

V gene TRBV24-1 combines with J gene TRBJ2-1; 12 bases map to TRBD2. Germline V lookup: CDR1 KGHDR, CDR2 SFDVKD. The CDR3 totals 16 residues. V lost 1 base to trimming and J lost 8 bases; unmatched junction nucleotides: 5. The CDR3 here is CATSDFPTSGSHEQFF. The CDR3 nucleotides read TGTGCCACCAGTGATTTTCCGACTAGCGGGAGCCATGAGCAGTTCTTC.

The rearrangement links TRBV19 to TRBJ1-5; maybe TRBD1 (6 bases). Trimming took 4 bases from V and 4 from J, leaving 11 bases between them. This CDR3 is 14 amino acids long. Per the germline V gene, CDR1 is LNHDA and CDR2 is SQIVND (reference sequence). The CDR3 nucleotides are TGTGCCAGTAGTAATTATCAGGGGAATCAGCCCCAGCATTTT. It translates to CASSNYQGNQPQHF.

The rearrangement links TRBV28 to TRBJ1-1; possibly TRBD1 for D (5 bases). Germline CDR1 and CDR2: MDHEN and SYDVKM. The CDR3 has 13 residues. V lost 2 bases, J lost 5 bases, and 9 bases lay in between. Here the CDR3 reads CASSLQGETEAFF. The CDR3 DNA reads as TGTGCCAGCAGTTTACAGGGAGAGACTGAAGCTTTCTTT.

This clone has just a few counts. The chain has TRBV19 and TRBJ1-5; D unresolved. The CDR3 contains 14 residues. In germline, CDR1 is LNHDA, CDR2 SQIVND (reference sequence). The germline V and J ends were trimmed by 3 bases and 1 base, with 7 bases remaining between them. The CDR3: CASSMPASNQPQHF. CDR3 DNA: TGTGCCAGTAGTATGCCAGCGAGCAATCAGCCCCAGCATTTT. The full variable domain, with the rest looked up from reference TRBV19 and TRBJ1-5, is DGGITQSPKYLFRKEGQNVTLSCEQNLNHDAMYWYRQDPGQGLRLIYYSQIVNDFQKGDIAEGYSVSREKKESFPLTVTSAQKNPTAFYLCASSMPASNQPQHFGDGTRLSIL.

J is TRBJ2-3 and V is TRBV5-1, with 7 bases that match TRBD2. The CDR3 totals 14 residues. Germline-derived CDR1 and CDR2 are SGHRS and YFSETQ. The V gene end was trimmed by 4 bases and the J gene end by 3 bases; junction bases not matched to a gene: 5. CDR3 sequence: CASSNSGYTDTQYF. As DNA, the CDR3 is TGCGCCAGCAGCAATAGCGGGTATACAGATACGCAGTATTTT.

This chain uses TRBV28 with TRBJ1-5; 9 nucleotides agree with TRBD1. CDR1 MDHEN and CDR2 SYDVKM come from the germline V gene. The CDR3 runs 14 residues. The trim removed 6 bases at V and 4 bases at J, leaving 4 bases unmatched. The CDR3 loop reads CASRQDRGNQPQHF. The CDR3 nucleotides read TGTGCCAGCAGGCAGGACAGGGGAAATCAGCCCCAGCATTTT.

V and J are TRBV6-5 and TRBJ1-1; 8 bases are shared with TRBD1. The V gene's germline CDR1 is MNHEY and CDR2 SVGAGI. V lost 11 bases to trimming and J lost 1 base; unmatched junction nucleotides: 6. The CDR3 totals 13 residues. CDR3 in DNA: TGTGCCGGAAAGACAGGGGCGAACACTGAAGCTTTCTTT. It codes for CAGKTGANTEAFF.

The V call is TRBV7-9, the J call TRBJ1-2; the D gene is possibly TRBD1 (6 bases). The CDR3 covers 12 residues. The V gene's germline CDR1 is SEHNR and CDR2 FQNEAQ (reference sequence). Deletions cut 7 bases from V and 5 bases from J, with 11 bases between. CDR3 sequence reads: CASKGGSYGYTF. In nucleotides, the CDR3 is TGTGCCAGCAAAGGGGGAAGTTATGGCTACACCTTC.

This chain uses TRBV28 with TRBJ2-2; D remains ambiguous. Germline CDR1 is MDHEN and CDR2 is SYDVKM. Trimming pared 5 bases from V and 2 bases from J, leaving 3 bases between. This CDR3 comprises 12 residues. The CDR3: CASSQNTGELFF. The CDR3 DNA is TGTGCCAGCAGTCAAAACACCGGGGAGCTGTTTTTT.

This clone was seen once. The rearrangement links TRBV27 to TRBJ2-3, with D unresolved. CDR3 length equals 13 residues. The V end lost 5 bases, the J end lost 2 bases, and 8 bases lay between the germline ends. CDR1 MNHEY and CDR2 SMNVEV come from the germline V gene (reference sequence). The CDR3 here is CASSQRDTDTQYF. In nucleotides, the CDR3 is TGTGCCAGCAGTCAAAGGGACACAGATACGCAGTATTTT.

This clone was observed a few times. The gene calls are TRBV11-1 and TRBJ2-1; the D gene is possibly TRBD2 (6 bases). Trimming cost V 7 bases and J 2 bases, with 9 bases left between them. The V gene's germline CDR1 is SGHAT and CDR2 FQDESV (reference sequence). This CDR3 contains 13 residues. The CDR3 sequence is CASKRAAYNEQFF. CDR3 coding DNA: TGTGCCAGCAAGCGGGCCGCCTACAATGAGCAGTTCTTC.

J is TRBJ2-7 and V is TRBV5-5; D possibly uses TRBD1 or TRBD2 (6 bases each). Trimming cost V 2 bases and J 7 bases, with 25 bases left between them. This CDR3 contains 17 residues. Germline lookup yields CDR1 SGHKS and CDR2 YYEKEE (reference sequence). The CDR3 DNA sequence: TGTGCCAGCAGCTTATCTGGGGGGCGACCCCTGGGGGAAGAGCAGTACTTC. It is translated as CASSLSGGRPLGEEQYF. Using reference TRBV5-5 and TRBJ2-7 for the parts outside the CDR3, the full variable domain is DAGVTQSPTHLIKTRGQQVTLRCSPISGHKSVSWYQQVLGQGPQFIFQYYEKEERGRGNFPDRFSARQFPNYSSELNVNALLLGDSALYLCASSLSGGRPLGEEQYFGPGTRLTVT.

The V gene is TRBV24-1, the J gene TRBJ1-5; no clear D. Germline CDR1 and CDR2: KGHDR and SFDVKD. V lost 8 bases to trimming and J lost 9 bases, with 13 bases between them. The CDR3 is 12 residues long. This CDR3 is CATNSGPGPQHF. The CDR3 bases are TGTGCCACCAACAGTGGCCCCGGGCCCCAGCATTTT.

CDR3 DNA sequence: TGCGCCAGCAGCTTGGCCCTAGCGGGAGAGAATGAGCAGTTCTTC. Its translation: CASSLALAGENEQFF. The rearrangement uses TRBV5-1 and TRBJ2-1; 10 bases fit TRBD2. The CDR3 covers 15 residues. The ends lost 0 bases at V and 7 bases at J; junction bases unmatched: 4. Germline CDR1 and CDR2: SGHRS and YFSETQ.

V and J are TRBV6-5 and TRBJ1-5; weak D call: TRBD1 (6 bases). The CDR3 extends over 15 amino acids. The germline V gene has CDR1 MNHEY and CDR2 SVGAGI. Trimming took 6 bases from V and 1 from J, leaving 13 bases between them. This CDR3 reads CASRVTGMSNQPQHF. CDR3 coding DNA: TGTGCCAGCAGAGTGACAGGTATGAGCAATCAGCCCCAGCATTTT.

The CDR3 is CASSLQGHMNTEAFF. In DNA, the CDR3 is TGTGCCAGCAGCTTACAGGGACACATGAACACTGAAGCTTTCTTT. This rearrangement joins TRBV7-8 to TRBJ1-1; D is possibly TRBD1 (6 bases). The germline gives CDR1 SGHVS, CDR2 FQNEAQ. The CDR3 has 15 amino acids. V was trimmed by 2 bases and J by 0 bases, leaving 10 bases between them.

The chain employs TRBV6-1 and TRBJ1-2; 8 nucleotides line up with TRBD1. Germline CDR1 and CDR2: MNHNS and SASEGT. The CDR3 extends over 15 amino acids. V lost 3 bases, J lost 4 bases, and 7 bases stayed unmatched. The CDR3 sequence is CASSEAQGVGYGYTF. The CDR3, as DNA: TGTGCCAGCAGTGAGGCACAGGGGGTCGGCTATGGCTACACCTTC.

This chain connects TRBV5-1 to TRBJ1-1; D is ambiguous. Germline V CDR1 and CDR2: SGHRS, YFSETQ. CDR3 length: 13 residues. Deletions cut 0 bases from V and 1 base from J, with 4 bases between. CDR3 bases: TGCGCCAGCAGCTTGGGAGGGAACACTGAAGCTTTCTTT. It specifies CASSLGGNTEAFF.